One and the same sample provided the 11 T cell receptor beta chains below, sequenced in a study of T cell changes during pregnancy in multiple sclerosis. Only in-frame clones appear in the TCRdb table, and some are missing; sequencing was by immunoSEQ multiplex PCR. The table has just over 20,000 clones, roughly 89% seen once. Specimen: CD8+ T cells from peripheral blood mononuclear cells, collected in the second trimester of pregnancy. Source of these receptors: a female donor in good health, enrolled as a control in a pregnancy study.

The rearrangement joins TRBV7-9 to TRBJ2-7; TRBD1 might be the D (5 bases). The CDR3 covers 16 residues. With 1 base removed from V and 3 bases from J, the gap between germline ends came to 16 bases. Germline V gives CDR1 SEHNR, CDR2 FQNEAQ (reference sequence). Here the CDR3 DNA reads TGTGCCAGCAGCTTAGGTTCAGGGAACGGTATCTACGAGCAGTACTTC. Its translation: CASSLGSGNGIYEQYF.

The chain uses TRBV27 and TRBJ2-1; TRBD1 matches 8 bases. Germline CDR1 is MNHEY and CDR2 is SMNVEV (reference sequence). J gave up 2 bases and V 5 bases, and 5 bases lay outside the gene matches. This CDR3 has 15 amino acids. This CDR3 reads CASSNGQGAYNEQFF. CDR3 DNA: TGTGCCAGCAGTAACGGACAGGGCGCCTACAATGAGCAGTTCTTC.

This sequence joins TRBV7-2 and TRBJ1-1; D remains unclear. The CDR3 contains 16 residues. Germline V lookup: CDR1 SGHTA, CDR2 FQGNSA. With 1 base removed from V and 1 base from J, the gap between germline ends came to 13 bases. The CDR3: CASSLVFPGPNTEAFF. CDR3 nucleotide sequence: TGTGCCAGCAGCTTAGTTTTTCCAGGCCCGAACACTGAAGCTTTCTTT.

J is TRBJ2-5 and V is TRBV13; TRBD1 aligns across 9 bases. The V gene end was trimmed by 1 base and the J gene end by 5 bases; junction bases not matched to a gene: 5. This CDR3 spans 15 amino acids. CDR1 is PRHDT, CDR2 FYEKMQ, per germline (reference sequence). CDR3 in DNA: TGTGCCAGCAGCTTAGTGACAGGGGGACGGGAGACCCAGTACTTC. Protein: CASSLVTGGRETQYF.

This clone was seen a handful of times. This chain connects TRBV12-5 to TRBJ1-1, with 9 nucleotides matching TRBD1. The germline V gene has CDR1 LGHNT and CDR2 FRNRAP. The CDR3 totals 14 residues. With V trimmed by 4 bases and J by 1 base, 1 base remained unmatched. The CDR3 bases are TGTGCTAGTGGTTCGGGACAGGGGAACACTGAAGCTTTCTTT. Translation gives CASGSGQGNTEAFF.

This chain links TRBV11-2 with TRBJ2-3; TRBD2 matches 7 bases. Unmatched junction bases numbered 5, after V lost 0 bases and J lost 5 bases. Looked up from germline, CDR1 is SGHAT and CDR2 is FQNNGV. There are 15 residues in the CDR3. CDR3 coding DNA: TGTGCCAGCAGCTTAGAGTGGGGGGGGGTAGATACGCAGTATTTT. Protein product: CASSLEWGGVDTQYF.

The chain combines TRBV29-1 with TRBJ2-1; TRBD2 matches 8 bases. The J segment lost 8 bases and the V segment lost 3 bases, leaving 6 bases of the junction unmatched. This CDR3 is built from 13 residues. The V gene's germline CDR1 is SQVTM and CDR2 ANQGSEA. The CDR3 spells CSVDGGEVHEQFF. CDR3 nucleotides: TGCAGCGTTGACGGGGGGGAGGTGCATGAGCAGTTCTTC.

The J gene is TRBJ2-1, the V gene TRBV6-4; the D gene is possibly TRBD1 (6 bases). Trimming removed 5 bases from V and 4 bases from J, with 12 bases in between. Germline CDR1 is MRHNA and CDR2 is SNTAGT. CDR3 length equals 14 residues. CDR3 amino acids: CASSRDTEYNEQFF. CDR3 in DNA: TGTGCCAGCAGTCGGGACACCGAATACAATGAGCAGTTCTTC.

This chain joins TRBV13 and TRBJ1-5, with D maybe TRBD1 (6 bases). V gave up 4 bases and J gave up 1 base, with 11 bases separating them. The CDR3 loop spans 15 amino acids. Germline loops: CDR1 PRHDT, CDR2 FYEKMQ (reference sequence). CDR3 loop: CASSSRGGSNQPQHF. The CDR3, as DNA: TGTGCCAGCAGCTCGAGGGGGGGGAGCAATCAGCCCCAGCATTTT.

This clone counts as medium-sized. The gene calls are TRBV5-5 and TRBJ2-7; 8 bases are a match to TRBD1. Germline V gene data show CDR1 as SGHKS and CDR2 as YYEKEE (reference sequence). The CDR3 contains 15 residues. The ends lost 3 bases at V and 4 bases at J; junction bases unmatched: 9. CDR3 sequence (DNA): TGTGCCAGCAGCTACGTACCTACAGGGGGGTACGAGCAGTACTTC. This codes for CASSYVPTGGYEQYF.

This clone was counted a single time. The chain employs TRBV30 and TRBJ2-7, with 12 bases identical to TRBD2. With V trimmed by 3 bases and J by 3 bases, 6 bases remained unmatched. Germline V lookup: CDR1 GTSNPN, CDR2 SVGIG (reference sequence). This CDR3 has 15 amino acids. Written as DNA, the CDR3 is TGTGCCTGGAGCCTGGGACTAGCGGGCTTCTACGAGCAGTACTTC. Translation: CAWSLGLAGFYEQYF. Using reference TRBV30 and TRBJ2-7 for the parts outside the CDR3, the full variable domain is SQTIHQWPATLVQPVGSPLSLECTVEGTSNPNLYWYRQAAGRGLQLLFYSVGIGQISSEVPQNLSASRPQDRQFILSSKKLLLSDSGFYLCAWSLGLAGFYEQYFGPGTRLTVT.